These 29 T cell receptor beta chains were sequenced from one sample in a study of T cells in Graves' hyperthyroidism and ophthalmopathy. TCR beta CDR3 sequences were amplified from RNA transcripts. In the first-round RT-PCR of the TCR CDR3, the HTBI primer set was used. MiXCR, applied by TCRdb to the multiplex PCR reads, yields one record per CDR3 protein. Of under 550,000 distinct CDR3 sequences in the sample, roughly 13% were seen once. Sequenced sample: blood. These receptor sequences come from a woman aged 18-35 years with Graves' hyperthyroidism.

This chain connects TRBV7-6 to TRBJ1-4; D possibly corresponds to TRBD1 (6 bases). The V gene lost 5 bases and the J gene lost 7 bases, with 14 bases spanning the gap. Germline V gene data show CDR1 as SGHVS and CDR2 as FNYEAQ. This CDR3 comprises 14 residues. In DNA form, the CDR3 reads TGTGCCAGCAGCCCAGCTGGGGGCGGTGAAAAACTGTTTTTT. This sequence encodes CASSPAGGGEKLFF.

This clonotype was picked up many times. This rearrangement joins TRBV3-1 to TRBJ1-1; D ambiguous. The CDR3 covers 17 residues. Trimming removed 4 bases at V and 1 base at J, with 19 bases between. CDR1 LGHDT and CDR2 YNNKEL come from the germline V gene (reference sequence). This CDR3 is CASSPQEGKVWNTEAFF. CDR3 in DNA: TGTGCCAGCAGCCCCCAGGAAGGGAAAGTTTGGAACACTGAAGCTTTCTTT.

CDR3 in amino acids: CASSLGYPGQGKETQYF. The CDR3 nucleotides are TGTGCCAGCAGTTTGGGGTATCCGGGACAGGGGAAAGAGACCCAGTACTTC. This chain links TRBV28 with TRBJ2-5; 10 nucleotides align to TRBD1. Per the germline V gene, CDR1 is MDHEN and CDR2 is SYDVKM. V was clipped by 3 bases and J by 3 bases; unmatched bases: 10. CDR3 size: 17 residues.

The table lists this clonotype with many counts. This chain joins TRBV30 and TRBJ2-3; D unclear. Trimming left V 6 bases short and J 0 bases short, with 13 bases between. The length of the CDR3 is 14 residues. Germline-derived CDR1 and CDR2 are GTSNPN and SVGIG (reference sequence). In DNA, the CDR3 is TGTGCCTGTACCGGGTTATCTAGCACAGATACGCAGTATTTT. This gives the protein CACTGLSSTDTQYF.

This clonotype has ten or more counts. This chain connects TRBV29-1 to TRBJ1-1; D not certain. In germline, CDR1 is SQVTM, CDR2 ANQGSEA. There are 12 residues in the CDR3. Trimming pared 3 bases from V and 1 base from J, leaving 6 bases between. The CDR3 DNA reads TGCAGCGTTGAGGACCCGAACACTGAAGCTTTCTTT. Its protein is CSVEDPNTEAFF.

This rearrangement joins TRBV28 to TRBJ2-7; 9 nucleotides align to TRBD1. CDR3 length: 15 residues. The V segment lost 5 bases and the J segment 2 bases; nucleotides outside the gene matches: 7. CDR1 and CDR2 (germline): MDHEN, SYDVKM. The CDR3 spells CASSAGTGIPYEQYF. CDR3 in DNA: TGTGCCAGCAGTGCGGGGACAGGGATCCCCTACGAGCAGTACTTC.

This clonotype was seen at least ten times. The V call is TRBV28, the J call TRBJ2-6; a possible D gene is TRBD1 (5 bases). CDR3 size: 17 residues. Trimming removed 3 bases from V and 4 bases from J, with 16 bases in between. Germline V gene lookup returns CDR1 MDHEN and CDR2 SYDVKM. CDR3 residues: CASSLLGRVTGANVLTF. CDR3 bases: TGTGCCAGCAGTTTGTTGGGCAGGGTTACAGGGGCCAACGTCCTGACTTTC.

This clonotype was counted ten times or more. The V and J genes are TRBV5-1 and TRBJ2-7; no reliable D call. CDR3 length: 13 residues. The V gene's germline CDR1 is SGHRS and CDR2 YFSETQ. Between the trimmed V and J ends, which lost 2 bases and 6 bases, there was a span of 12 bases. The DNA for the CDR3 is TGCGCCAGCAGCTTCGGCGATTTGGCCGAGCAGTACTTC. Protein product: CASSFGDLAEQYF.

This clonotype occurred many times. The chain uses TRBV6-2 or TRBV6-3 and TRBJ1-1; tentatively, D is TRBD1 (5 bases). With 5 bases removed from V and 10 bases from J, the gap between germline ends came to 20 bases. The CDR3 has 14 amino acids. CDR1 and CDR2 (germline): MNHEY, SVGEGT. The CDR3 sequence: CASSQTGTRTPAFF. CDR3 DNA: TGTGCCAGCAGTCAAACCGGGACTCGGACCCCAGCTTTCTTT.

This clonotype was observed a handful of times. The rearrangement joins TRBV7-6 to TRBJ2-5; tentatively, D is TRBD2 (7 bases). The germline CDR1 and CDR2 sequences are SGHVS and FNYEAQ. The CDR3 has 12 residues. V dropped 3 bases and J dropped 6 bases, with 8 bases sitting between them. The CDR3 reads CASSLGGQTQYF. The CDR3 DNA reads TGTGCCAGCAGCTTGGGGGGGCAGACCCAGTACTTC. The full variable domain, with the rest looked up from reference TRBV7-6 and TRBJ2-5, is GAGVSQSPRYKVTKRGQDVALRCDPISGHVSLYWYRQALGQGPEFLTYFNYEAQQDKSGLPNDRFSAERPEGSISTLTIQRTEQRDSAMYRCASSLGGQTQYFGPGTRLLVL.

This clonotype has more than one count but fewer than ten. This chain's CDR3 is CAIRGTGLIGEQFF. The CDR3 nucleotides are TGTGCCATCCGGGGGACAGGGTTAATAGGTGAGCAGTTCTTC. The chain has TRBV10-3 and TRBJ2-1, with 9 positions matching TRBD1. The CDR3 is made up of 14 amino acids. After removal of 8 bases from V and 9 bases from J, the junction contained 11 bases not matched to a gene. From germline, CDR1 is ENHRY and CDR2 SYGVKD.

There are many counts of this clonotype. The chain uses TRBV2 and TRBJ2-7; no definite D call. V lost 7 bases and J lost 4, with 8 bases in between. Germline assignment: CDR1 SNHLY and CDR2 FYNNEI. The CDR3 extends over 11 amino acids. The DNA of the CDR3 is TGTGCCAGCAAGTTCGAATACGAGCAGTACTTC. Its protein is CASKFEYEQYF.

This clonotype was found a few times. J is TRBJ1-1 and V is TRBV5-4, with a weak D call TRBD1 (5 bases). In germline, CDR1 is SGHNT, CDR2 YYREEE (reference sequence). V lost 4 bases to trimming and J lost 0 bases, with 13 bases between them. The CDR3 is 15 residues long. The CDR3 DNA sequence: TGTGCCAGCAGCCCCGGGACCGTCATGAACACTGAAGCTTTCTTT. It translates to CASSPGTVMNTEAFF. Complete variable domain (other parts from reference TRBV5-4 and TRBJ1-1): ETGVTQSPTHLIKTRGQQVTLRCSSQSGHNTVSWYQQALGQGPQFIFQYYREEENGRGNFPPRFSGLQFPNYSSELNVNALELDDSALYLCASSPGTVMNTEAFFGQGTRLTVV.

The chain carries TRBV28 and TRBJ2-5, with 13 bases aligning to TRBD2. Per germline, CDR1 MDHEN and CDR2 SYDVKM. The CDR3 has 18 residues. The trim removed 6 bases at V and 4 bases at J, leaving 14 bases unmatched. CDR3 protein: CASRTPGLAGHRIETQYF. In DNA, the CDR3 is TGTGCCAGCAGAACACCGGGACTAGCGGGACATCGAATAGAGACCCAGTACTTC.

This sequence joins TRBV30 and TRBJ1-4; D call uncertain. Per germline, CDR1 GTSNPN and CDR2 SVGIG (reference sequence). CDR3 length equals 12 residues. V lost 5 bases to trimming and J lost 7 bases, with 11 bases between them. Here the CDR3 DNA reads TGTGCCTGGGGGTACGGCGTTGAAAAACTGTTTTTT. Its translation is CAWGYGVEKLFF.

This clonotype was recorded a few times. This CDR3 is CASSAKGGQETQYF. CDR3 DNA: TGTGCCAGCAGCGCTAAAGGGGGGCAAGAGACCCAGTACTTC. The chain has TRBV9 and TRBJ2-5; D is perhaps TRBD1 or TRBD2 (6 bases each). Trimming removed 3 bases at V and 2 bases at J, with 11 bases between. This CDR3 contains 14 residues. Germline lookup yields CDR1 SGDLS and CDR2 YYNGEE.

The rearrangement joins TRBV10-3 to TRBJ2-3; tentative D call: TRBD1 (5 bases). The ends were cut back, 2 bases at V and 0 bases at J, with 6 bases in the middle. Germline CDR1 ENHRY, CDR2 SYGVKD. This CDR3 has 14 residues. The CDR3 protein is CAISEQGSTDTQYF. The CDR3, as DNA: TGTGCCATCAGTGAGCAGGGAAGCACAGATACGCAGTATTTT.

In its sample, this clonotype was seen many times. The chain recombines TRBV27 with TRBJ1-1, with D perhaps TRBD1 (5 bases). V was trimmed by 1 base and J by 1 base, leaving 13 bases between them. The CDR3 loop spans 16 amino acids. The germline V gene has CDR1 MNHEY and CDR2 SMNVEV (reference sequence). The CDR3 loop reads CASSLLGVRANTEAFF. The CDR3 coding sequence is TGTGCCAGCAGTTTATTGGGGGTCCGGGCGAACACTGAAGCTTTCTTT.

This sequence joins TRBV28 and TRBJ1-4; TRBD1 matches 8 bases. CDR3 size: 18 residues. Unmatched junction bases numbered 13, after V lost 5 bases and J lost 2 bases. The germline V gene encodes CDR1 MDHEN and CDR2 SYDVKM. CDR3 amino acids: CASSQPRQGLSTNEKLFF. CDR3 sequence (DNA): TGTGCCAGCAGTCAACCCCGACAGGGGTTGTCCACTAATGAAAAACTGTTTTTT.

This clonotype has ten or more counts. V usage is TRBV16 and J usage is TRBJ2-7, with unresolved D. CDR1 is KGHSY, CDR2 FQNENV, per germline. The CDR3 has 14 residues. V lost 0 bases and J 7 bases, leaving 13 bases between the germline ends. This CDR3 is CASSQSPWVEEQYF. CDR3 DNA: TGTGCCAGCAGCCAATCGCCGTGGGTTGAGGAGCAGTACTTC. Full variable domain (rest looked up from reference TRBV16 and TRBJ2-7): GEEVAQTPKHLVRGEGQKAKLYCAPIKGHSYVFWYQQVLKNEFKFLISFQNENVFDETGMPKERFSAKCLPNSPCSLEIQATKLEDSAVYFCASSQSPWVEEQYFGPGTRLTVT.

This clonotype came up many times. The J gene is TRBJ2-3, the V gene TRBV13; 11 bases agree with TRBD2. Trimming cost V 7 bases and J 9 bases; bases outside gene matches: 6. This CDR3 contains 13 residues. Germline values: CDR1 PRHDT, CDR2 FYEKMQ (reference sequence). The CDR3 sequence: CASTTSGSETQYF. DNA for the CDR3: TGTGCCAGCACCACTAGCGGGAGTGAAACGCAGTATTTT. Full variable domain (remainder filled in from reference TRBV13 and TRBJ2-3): AAGVIQSPRHLIKEKRETATLKCYPIPRHDTVYWYQQGPGQDPQFLISFYEKMQSDKGSIPDRFSAQQFSDYHSELNMSSLELGDSALYFCASTTSGSETQYFGPGTRLTVL.

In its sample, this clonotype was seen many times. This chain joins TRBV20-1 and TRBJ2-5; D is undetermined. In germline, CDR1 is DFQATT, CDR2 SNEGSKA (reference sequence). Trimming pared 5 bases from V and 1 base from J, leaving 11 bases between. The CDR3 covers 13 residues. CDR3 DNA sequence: TGCAGTGCTCGGACCCTTTCCCAAGAGACCCAGTACTTC. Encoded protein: CSARTLSQETQYF.

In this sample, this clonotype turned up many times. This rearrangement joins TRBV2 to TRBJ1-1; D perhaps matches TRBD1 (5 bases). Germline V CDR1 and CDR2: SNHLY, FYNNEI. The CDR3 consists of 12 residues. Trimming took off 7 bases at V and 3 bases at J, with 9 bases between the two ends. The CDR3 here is CASIGQDTEAFF. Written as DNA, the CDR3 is TGTGCCAGCATCGGACAAGACACTGAAGCTTTCTTT. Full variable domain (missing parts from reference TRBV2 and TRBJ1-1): EPEVTQTPSHQVTQMGQEVILRCVPISNHLYFYWYRQILGQKVEFLVSFYNNEISEKSEIFDDQFSVERPDGSNFTLKIRSTKLEDSAMYFCASIGQDTEAFFGQGTRLTVV.

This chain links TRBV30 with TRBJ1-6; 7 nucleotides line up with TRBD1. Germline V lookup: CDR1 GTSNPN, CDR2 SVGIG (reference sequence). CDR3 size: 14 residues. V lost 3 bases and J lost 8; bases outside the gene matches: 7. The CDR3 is CAWRMTGTDSPLHF. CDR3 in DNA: TGTGCCTGGAGAATGACCGGGACAGATTCACCCCTCCACTTT.

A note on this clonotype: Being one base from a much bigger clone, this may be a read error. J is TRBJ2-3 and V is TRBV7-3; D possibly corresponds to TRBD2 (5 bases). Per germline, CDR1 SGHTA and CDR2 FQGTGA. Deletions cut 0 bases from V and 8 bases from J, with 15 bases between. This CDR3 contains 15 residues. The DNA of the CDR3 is TGTGCCAGCAGCTTAACAAGTTACACCGGAGGTACGCAGTATTTT. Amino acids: CASSLTSYTGGTQYF.

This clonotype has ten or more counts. The CDR3 loop reads CSALYPTGDESGNTIYF. The CDR3 nucleotides read TGCAGTGCCCTCTACCCCACAGGGGACGAATCTGGAAACACCATATATTTT. The V gene is TRBV20-1, the J gene TRBJ1-3; 7 nucleotides line up with TRBD1. J was trimmed by 1 base and V by 6 bases; bases with no gene match: 15. The CDR3 extends over 17 amino acids. Germline CDR1 and CDR2: DFQATT and SNEGSKA (reference sequence).

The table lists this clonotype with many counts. Here the CDR3 DNA reads TGTGCCAGCAGTTCATTCCACAGGGGTAGTAATGAGCAGTTCTTC. It yields the protein CASSSFHRGSNEQFF. V and J are TRBV5-4 and TRBJ2-1; 7 bases are shared with TRBD1. The CDR3 contains 15 residues. The germline gives CDR1 SGHNT, CDR2 YYREEE (reference sequence). V trimming: 5 bases; J trimming: 7 bases; junction bases outside the gene matches: 12.

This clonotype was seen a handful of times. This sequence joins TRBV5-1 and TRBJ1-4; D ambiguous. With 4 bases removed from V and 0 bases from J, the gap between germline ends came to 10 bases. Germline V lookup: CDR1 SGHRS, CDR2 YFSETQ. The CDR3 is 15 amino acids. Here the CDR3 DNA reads TGCGCCAGCAGCCCAGGCGCCGCAACTAATGAAAAACTGTTTTTT. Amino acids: CASSPGAATNEKLFF.

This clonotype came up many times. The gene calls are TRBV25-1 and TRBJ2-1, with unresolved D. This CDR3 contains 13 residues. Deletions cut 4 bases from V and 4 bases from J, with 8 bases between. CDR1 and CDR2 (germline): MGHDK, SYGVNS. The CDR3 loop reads CASSGKEYNEQFF. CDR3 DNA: TGTGCCAGCAGTGGGAAGGAGTACAATGAGCAGTTCTTC.